This entry concerns a single T cell receptor (beta chain). Antigen specificity is unknown. This sample was taken from a study of T-cell memory formation after mild COVID-19. At the level of the study: Largely, the TCR clusters proved donor specific. Study results and limitations: Researchers report contracting CD4+ clones mostly in CM and EM, with CD8+ clones in EMRA.

TCRdb reanalysed the 5' RACE reads using MiXCR and keeps one entry per CDR3 protein. The sample has under 350,000 distinct CDR3 sequences, roughly 16% seen once; the top ten hold 23%. This CDR3 comprises 15 residues. V was cut by 1 base and J by 4 bases, with 11 bases left in between. In germline, CDR1 is SNHLY, CDR2 FYNNEI. The material sequenced was PBMCs or a T cell subset sorted from them (not recorded which). This receptor was obtained from a man between 18 and 35 years old who had mild COVID-19 (a few samples of this study predate the infection). Cell type and time point are not known. The V and J genes are TRBV2 and TRBJ1-5, with D possibly matching TRBD1 (5 bases). CDR3 sequence reads: CASSEVSGGNQPQHF. As DNA, the CDR3 is TGTGCCAGCAGTGAAGTTTCGGGGGGGAATCAGCCCCAGCATTTT.